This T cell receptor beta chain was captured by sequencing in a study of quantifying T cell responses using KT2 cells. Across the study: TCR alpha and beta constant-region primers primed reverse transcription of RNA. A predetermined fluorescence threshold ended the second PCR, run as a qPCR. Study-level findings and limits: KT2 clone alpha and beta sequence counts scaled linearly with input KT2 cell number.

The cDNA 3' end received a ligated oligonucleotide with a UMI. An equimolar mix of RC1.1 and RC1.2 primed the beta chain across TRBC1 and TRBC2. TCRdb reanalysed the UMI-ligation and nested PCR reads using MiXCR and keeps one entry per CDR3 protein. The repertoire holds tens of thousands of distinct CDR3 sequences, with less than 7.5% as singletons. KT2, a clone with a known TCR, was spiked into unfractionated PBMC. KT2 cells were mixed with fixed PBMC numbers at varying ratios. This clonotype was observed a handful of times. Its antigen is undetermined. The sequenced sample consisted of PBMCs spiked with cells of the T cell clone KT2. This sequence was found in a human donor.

DNA of the CDR3: TGTGCCAGCAGACCGGGACTAGCGGCGAGCTCCTACAATGAGCAGTTCTTC. Encoded protein: CASRPGLAASSYNEQFF. The rearrangement uses TRBV12-3 or TRBV12-4 and TRBJ2-1, with 11 bases identical to TRBD2. The CDR3 consists of 17 residues. V shed 6 bases, J shed 0 bases, and the junction held 7 bases outside the gene matches.